Following are 11 T cell receptor beta chains from one sample sequenced in a study of PD-1 blockade in classical Hodgkin lymphoma (dated by TCRdb to 2020 to 2022). The library relied on the immunoSEQ multiplex PCR assay. Held by TCRdb, this immuneACCESS table contains in-frame sequences only and omits some clones. Under half of the omission traces to an unresolved V gene where checked; the cause of the rest is unknown. The sample profile shows roughly 60,000 clones; about 88% of them were found once. Of the sample, under 7% is held by the ten largest clones. The time point label, as the study defines it: cycle 2 day 1 (C2D1) of nivolumab. Every trial patient had relapsed after autologous stem cell transplantation, and cohorts A, B and C differed in prior brentuximab vedotin exposure. Sample: peripheral blood mononuclear cells (PBMCs), taken before the second cycle of nivolumab. These receptors came from a human donor with classical Hodgkin lymphoma.

This clone showed up just a few times. The V and J genes are TRBV13 and TRBJ1-1; D ambiguous. Trimming pared 3 bases from V and 8 bases from J, leaving 10 bases between. CDR3 length equals 12 residues. The V gene's germline CDR1 is PRHDT and CDR2 FYEKMQ (reference sequence). CDR3: CASSFRATEAFF. Here the CDR3 DNA reads TGTGCCAGCAGCTTCCGGGCCACCGAAGCTTTCTTT.

The chain combines TRBV7-9 with TRBJ2-3; D perhaps matches TRBD1 (6 bases). Trimming left V 3 bases short and J 8 bases short, with 9 bases between. The CDR3 is 12 amino acids. CDR1 is SEHNR, CDR2 FQNEAQ, per germline (reference sequence). DNA of the CDR3: TGTGCCAGCAGCTTCCGACAGGCTACGCAGTATTTT. This encodes CASSFRQATQYF.

The chain carries TRBV5-1 and TRBJ2-5; D is possibly TRBD2 (7 bases). Trimming cost V 4 bases and J 7 bases, with 14 bases left between them. The CDR3 sequence is 13 residues long. CDR1 is SGHRS and CDR2 is YFSETQ in the germline V gene. This CDR3 reads CASSRGAERTQYF. The CDR3 DNA reads TGCGCCAGCAGCCGGGGGGCGGAGAGGACCCAGTACTTC.

This chain links TRBV10-3 with TRBJ2-2; D not resolved. Trimming pared 3 bases from V and 0 bases from J, leaving 8 bases between. Per the germline V gene, CDR1 is ENHRY and CDR2 is SYGVKD. This CDR3 contains 15 residues. The CDR3 loop is CAISDGISNTGELFF. For the CDR3, the DNA is TGTGCCATCAGTGATGGGATCTCGAACACCGGGGAGCTGTTTTTT.

The CDR3 DNA sequence: TGTGCCAGCAGCGTTGGGGCAACTAATGAAAAACTGTTTTTT. Translated: CASSVGATNEKLFF. The rearrangement uses TRBV9 and TRBJ1-4; D not certain. The V gene's germline CDR1 is SGDLS and CDR2 YYNGEE. This CDR3 is 14 amino acids long. V was clipped by 2 bases and J by 0 bases, with 5 bases between them.

The rearrangement uses TRBV5-5 and TRBJ1-5; 7 bases align to TRBD1. V gave up 3 bases and J gave up 4 bases; unmatched junction bases: 4. The V gene's germline CDR1 is SGHKS and CDR2 YYEKEE (reference sequence). This CDR3 contains 14 residues. For the CDR3, the DNA is TGTGCCAGCAGCTCGACAGGGATGAATCAGCCCCAGCATTTT. Translated: CASSSTGMNQPQHF. Filled out from reference TRBV5-5 and TRBJ1-5, the complete variable domain reads DAGVTQSPTHLIKTRGQQVTLRCSPISGHKSVSWYQQVLGQGPQFIFQYYEKEERGRGNFPDRFSARQFPNYSSELNVNALLLGDSALYLCASSSTGMNQPQHFGDGTRLSIL.

This rearrangement joins TRBV18 to TRBJ2-3, with D possibly being TRBD1 (5 bases). The germline CDR1 and CDR2 sequences are KGHSH and LQKENI. The CDR3 extends over 17 amino acids. V was cut by 3 bases and J by 0 bases, with 16 bases left in between. The CDR3 DNA sequence: TGTGCCAGCTCACCTACCCGACAGTTATCTAGCACAGATACGCAGTATTTT. This codes for CASSPTRQLSSTDTQYF.

J is TRBJ2-5 and V is TRBV5-4, with D perhaps TRBD2 (5 bases). The CDR3 is 16 amino acids. V was cut by 1 base and J by 1 base, with 14 bases left in between. The V gene's germline CDR1 is SGHNT and CDR2 YYREEE (reference sequence). The CDR3 nucleotides read TGTGCCAGCAGCTTGCCTGGAGGACCTCTCCAAGAGACCCAGTACTTC. This sequence encodes CASSLPGGPLQETQYF.

The chain links TRBV5-1 to TRBJ1-2; D unresolved. Trimming pared 0 bases from V and 9 bases from J, leaving 12 bases between. Germline CDR1 SGHRS, CDR2 YFSETQ. The CDR3 has 13 residues. The DNA for the CDR3 is TGCGCCAGCAGCTTGGGCCAGGCAAATCGCTACACCTTC. The encoded protein is CASSLGQANRYTF.

The rearrangement joins TRBV9 to TRBJ1-3; 7 nucleotides align to TRBD1. V gave up 0 bases and J gave up 0 bases; unmatched junction bases: 6. This CDR3 is built from 17 residues. Germline assignment: CDR1 SGDLS and CDR2 YYNGEE. CDR3 sequence: CASSVEGRDSSGNTIYF. Here the CDR3 DNA reads TGTGCCAGCAGCGTAGAGGGGAGGGACAGCTCTGGAAACACCATATATTTT.

V is TRBV6-6 and J is TRBJ1-1; D is unresolved. Trimming removed 7 bases from V and 1 base from J, with 16 bases in between. This CDR3 region has 15 residues. From germline, CDR1 is MNHNY and CDR2 SVGAGI (reference sequence). The CDR3 sequence: CASTLSPAGNTEAFF. The CDR3 coding sequence is TGTGCCAGCACCCTCAGCCCGGCAGGGAACACTGAAGCTTTCTTT.